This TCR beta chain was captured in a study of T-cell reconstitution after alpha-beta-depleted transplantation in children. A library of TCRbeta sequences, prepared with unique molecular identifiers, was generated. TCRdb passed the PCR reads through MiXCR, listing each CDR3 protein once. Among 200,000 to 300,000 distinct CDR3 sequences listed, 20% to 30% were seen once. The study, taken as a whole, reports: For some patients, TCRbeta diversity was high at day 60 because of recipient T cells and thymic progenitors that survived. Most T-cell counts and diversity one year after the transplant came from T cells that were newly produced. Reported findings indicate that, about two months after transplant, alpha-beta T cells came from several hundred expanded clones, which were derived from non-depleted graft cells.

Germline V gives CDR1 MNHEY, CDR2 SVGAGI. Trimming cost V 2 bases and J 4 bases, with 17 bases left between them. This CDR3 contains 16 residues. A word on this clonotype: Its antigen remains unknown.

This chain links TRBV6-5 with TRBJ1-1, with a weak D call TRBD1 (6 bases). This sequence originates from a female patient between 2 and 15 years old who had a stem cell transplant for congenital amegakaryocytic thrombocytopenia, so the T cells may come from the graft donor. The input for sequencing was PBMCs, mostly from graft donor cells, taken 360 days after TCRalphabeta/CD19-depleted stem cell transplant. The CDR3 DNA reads TGTGCCAGCAGTTACGGATCACAGGGCCTCTCCACTGAAGCTTTCTTT. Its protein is CASSYGSQGLSTEAFF.